This T cell receptor (beta chain) was captured in a study of early T cells in non-severe SARS-CoV-2 infection. Study-wide context: Sequenced bulk RNA came from whole blood that was unsorted, and chains were unpaired.

Overall study results and limits: CD4 and private specificities were missed by VDJdb matching, which favored anti-spike CD8 responses.

In the library, individual cDNA molecules carried attached unique molecular identifiers. MiXCR, applied by TCRdb to the 5' RACE reads, yields one record per CDR3 protein. The sample shows tens of thousands of distinct CDR3 sequences, over 4% of them seen only once. CDR3 length: 15 amino acids. The germline V gene encodes CDR1 SGHDN and CDR2 FVKESK. V was trimmed by 4 bases and J by 2 bases, leaving 13 bases between them. Only a few counts were recorded for this clonotype. Its antigen remains unidentified. The V call is TRBV14, the J call TRBJ2-3; D gene uncertain. The sequenced sample consisted of whole blood. The receptor comes from an adult who was a healthcare worker with PCR-confirmed SARS-CoV-2 infection or an uninfected control (not recorded which). The CDR3 loop reads CASSPSSVYTDTQYF. CDR3 DNA: TGTGCCAGCAGCCCCTCGAGCGTATACACAGATACGCAGTATTTT.